The rows below give T cell receptor beta chains drawn from one sample of a study of response to subunit inactivated influenza vaccine. TCRdb re-called the RT-PCR reads through MiXCR, storing one row per CDR3 protein. The sample carries roughly 790,000 distinct CDR3 sequences, less than 25% recorded once. Here the sequenced sample was PBMCs from blood, taken 5 days after vaccination. All receptors derive from a man in his fifties or sixties who received an inactivated influenza vaccine. Both conserved end residues are part of each CDR3. Each record gives: V gene, J gene, D gene, clone size, CDR3 DNA, CDR3 protein. The D gene is left open where the match is weak. Expanded clones get a size class; other rows say once, few or many, or leave the size out.

V gene: TRBV20-1; J gene: TRBJ1-2; D gene: TRBD1; clone size: -; CDR3 DNA: TGCAGTGCAACCGGGACAGAATATGGCTACACCTTC; CDR3 protein: CSATGTEYGYTF
V gene: TRBV5-5; J gene: TRBJ1-2; D gene: -; clone size: few; CDR3 DNA: TGTGCCAGCAGCTTGGATGTCAGTACCCAATATGGCTACACCTTC; CDR3 protein: CASSLDVSTQYGYTF
V gene: TRBV11-2; J gene: TRBJ2-1; D gene: -; clone size: -; CDR3 DNA: TGTGCCAGCAGCTTTGGCGTGTACGACTATCCCTACAATGAGCAGTTCTTC; CDR3 protein: CASSFGVYDYPYNEQFF
V gene: TRBV5-1; J gene: TRBJ2-1; D gene: -; clone size: -; CDR3 DNA: TGCGCCAGCAGCTTGCCCAAGGACCCCCCCAATGAGCAGTTCTTC; CDR3 protein: CASSLPKDPPNEQFF
V gene: TRBV11-2; J gene: TRBJ2-3; D gene: -; clone size: -; CDR3 DNA: TGTGCCAGCAGCTTTAAGGCCGGGATGGGTGGTCGCACAGATACGCAGTATTTT; CDR3 protein: CASSFKAGMGGRTDTQYF
V gene: TRBV29-1; J gene: TRBJ2-7; D gene: TRBD2; clone size: few; CDR3 DNA: TGCAGCGTTGAAGGTCTAGCGGGACAAGAGCAGTACTTC; CDR3 protein: CSVEGLAGQEQYF
V gene: TRBV6-1; J gene: TRBJ1-6; D gene: -; clone size: few; CDR3 DNA: TGTGCCAGCAGACCCGGGGTGTTAGGGAATTCACCCCTCCACTTT; CDR3 protein: CASRPGVLGNSPLHF
V gene: TRBV20-1; J gene: TRBJ2-7; D gene: -; clone size: -; CDR3 DNA: TGCAGTGCTAGGGACGCCGTGCAGGAGCAGTACTTC; CDR3 protein: CSARDAVQEQYF
V gene: TRBV12-3/TRBV12-4; J gene: TRBJ2-1; D gene: -; clone size: -; CDR3 DNA: TGTGCCAGCAAACGCCCAGGGACCCTTTACAATGAGCAGTTCTTC; CDR3 protein: CASKRPGTLYNEQFF
V gene: TRBV6-1; J gene: TRBJ2-7; D gene: -; clone size: few; CDR3 DNA: TGTGCCAGCAGCGCAGGGGTCGAGCAGTACTTC; CDR3 protein: CASSAGVEQYF
V gene: TRBV7-6; J gene: TRBJ2-1; D gene: -; clone size: few; CDR3 DNA: TGTGCCAGCAGCAAGCTCCAGGAGGGCGGGTACAATGAGCAGTTCTTC; CDR3 protein: CASSKLQEGGYNEQFF
V gene: TRBV6-1; J gene: TRBJ2-7; D gene: TRBD2; clone size: -; CDR3 DNA: TGTGCCAGCAGTGAAGGATTTTCAGCGGGAGCTAACGAGCAGTACTTC; CDR3 protein: CASSEGFSAGANEQYF
V gene: TRBV7-9; J gene: TRBJ2-7; D gene: -; clone size: -; CDR3 DNA: TGTGCCAGCGGGTTCCGTTGGTACGAGCAGTACTTC; CDR3 protein: CASGFRWYEQYF
V gene: TRBV29-1; J gene: TRBJ2-3; D gene: TRBD1; clone size: -; CDR3 DNA: TGCAGCGTTGAAGACCCGACAGGGGGCTTAACAGATACGCAGTATTTT; CDR3 protein: CSVEDPTGGLTDTQYF
V gene: TRBV10-3; J gene: TRBJ2-6; D gene: TRBD1; clone size: -; CDR3 DNA: TGTGCCATCAGTGACCCAGGGGGCGCGATGGCAGGGGCCAACGTCCTGACTTTC; CDR3 protein: CAISDPGGAMAGANVLTF
V gene: TRBV10-3; J gene: TRBJ2-5; D gene: TRBD1; clone size: -; CDR3 DNA: TGTGCCATCAGTGAGGGGTTAAGGGGGCGCGGGGAGACCCAGTACTTC; CDR3 protein: CAISEGLRGRGETQYF
V gene: TRBV7-2; J gene: TRBJ2-1; D gene: -; clone size: few; CDR3 DNA: TGTGCCAGCAGCTTCAGGACTATAAATGAGCAGTTCTTC; CDR3 protein: CASSFRTINEQFF
V gene: TRBV6-5; J gene: TRBJ2-5; D gene: -; clone size: few; CDR3 DNA: TGTGCCAGCAGTTACTCCCCGCTTCAGGAGACCCAGTACTTC; CDR3 protein: CASSYSPLQETQYF
V gene: TRBV7-9; J gene: TRBJ1-2; D gene: -; clone size: -; CDR3 DNA: TGTGCCAGCAGCCACGACAGTCCGGGCGGCTACACCTTC; CDR3 protein: CASSHDSPGGYTF
V gene: TRBV18; J gene: TRBJ2-6; D gene: -; clone size: few; CDR3 DNA: TGTGCCAGCTCCATGTGGCGGCTGACCTCGGGGGCCAACGTCCTGACTTTC; CDR3 protein: CASSMWRLTSGANVLTF
V gene: TRBV20-1; J gene: TRBJ2-3; D gene: TRBD2; clone size: few; CDR3 DNA: TGCAGTGCTAGAGATAATAAGGCTAGCGGGAGGGATACGCAGTATTTT; CDR3 protein: CSARDNKASGRDTQYF
V gene: TRBV6-1; J gene: TRBJ2-5; D gene: -; clone size: -; CDR3 DNA: TGTGCCAGCAGTGAAGTGCTAGGTGCGGAGACCCAGTACTTC; CDR3 protein: CASSEVLGAETQYF
V gene: TRBV12-3/TRBV12-4; J gene: TRBJ1-1; D gene: -; clone size: -; CDR3 DNA: TGTGCCAGCAGTTTCGGGGGGGCAAGGGAGGCTTTCTTT; CDR3 protein: CASSFGGAREAFF
V gene: TRBV7-3; J gene: TRBJ2-1; D gene: TRBD2; clone size: many; CDR3 DNA: TGTGCCAGCAGCTTAACGAGCGGGAGTATACGATATGATGAGCAGTTCTTC; CDR3 protein: CASSLTSGSIRYDEQFF
V gene: TRBV10-1; J gene: TRBJ2-4; D gene: -; clone size: few; CDR3 DNA: TGCGCCAGCAGTGACCCTACAGGATTAGCCAAAAACATTCAGTACTTC; CDR3 protein: CASSDPTGLAKNIQYF
V gene: TRBV12-3/TRBV12-4; J gene: TRBJ1-2; D gene: -; clone size: many; CDR3 DNA: TGTGCCAGCAGTTTAGGGCAGGGGATCGGTGGCTACACCTTC; CDR3 protein: CASSLGQGIGGYTF
V gene: TRBV7-2; J gene: TRBJ2-2; D gene: -; clone size: few; CDR3 DNA: TGTGCCAGCAGCGCCATCATAGGGACCGGGGAGCTGTTTTTT; CDR3 protein: CASSAIIGTGELFF
V gene: TRBV29-1; J gene: TRBJ1-6; D gene: -; clone size: -; CDR3 DNA: TGCAGCGTTGTGACGGGGTATAATTCACCCCTCCACTTT; CDR3 protein: CSVVTGYNSPLHF
V gene: TRBV20-1; J gene: TRBJ2-2; D gene: -; clone size: -; CDR3 DNA: TGCAGTGCGCCCGTCGGGACTCCCAACACCGGGGAGCTGTTTTTT; CDR3 protein: CSAPVGTPNTGELFF
V gene: TRBV11-2; J gene: TRBJ2-1; D gene: -; clone size: -; CDR3 DNA: TGTGCCAGCAGCTCCCCGGAGCGAACCACAGGGTCCCCAAGCTCCTACAATGAGCAGTTCTTC; CDR3 protein: CASSSPERTTGSPSSYNEQFF
V gene: TRBV3-1; J gene: TRBJ2-7; D gene: -; clone size: few; CDR3 DNA: TGTGCCAGCAGCCAAGAAGGGAGAGGTTGGGGCGTCTACGAGCAGTACTTC; CDR3 protein: CASSQEGRGWGVYEQYF
V gene: TRBV4-3; J gene: TRBJ2-7; D gene: -; clone size: -; CDR3 DNA: TGCGCCAGCAGCCAAGTACTAGCCTCCTACGAGCAGTACTTC; CDR3 protein: CASSQVLASYEQYF
V gene: TRBV29-1; J gene: TRBJ2-7; D gene: TRBD1; clone size: -; CDR3 DNA: TGCAGCGTTGAAAGGGGGCCTTACGAGCAGTACTTC; CDR3 protein: CSVERGPYEQYF
V gene: TRBV7-2; J gene: TRBJ2-2; D gene: -; clone size: few; CDR3 DNA: TGTGCCAGCAGCTTAGAAGGGAACGGGGAGCTGTTTTTT; CDR3 protein: CASSLEGNGELFF
V gene: TRBV4-2; J gene: TRBJ2-1; D gene: TRBD2; clone size: -; CDR3 DNA: TGTGCCAGCAGCCAAGATGGCGGGAGGGGCGGAAATGAGCAGTTCTTC; CDR3 protein: CASSQDGGRGGNEQFF
V gene: TRBV4-2; J gene: TRBJ2-5; D gene: TRBD2; clone size: few; CDR3 DNA: TGTGCCAGCAGCCAGGCTAGCGGGGGGGCCGGTGAGACCCAGTACTTC; CDR3 protein: CASSQASGGAGETQYF
V gene: TRBV29-1; J gene: TRBJ1-1; D gene: TRBD1; clone size: -; CDR3 DNA: TGCAGCGTTCTACAAGCCGACAGGGGGAACACTGAAGCTTTCTTT; CDR3 protein: CSVLQADRGNTEAFF
V gene: TRBV7-9; J gene: TRBJ2-2; D gene: -; clone size: -; CDR3 DNA: TGTGCCAGCAGCTTAACACTAGACACCGGGGAACTGTTTTTT; CDR3 protein: CASSLTLDTGELFF
V gene: TRBV7-6; J gene: TRBJ1-2; D gene: TRBD1; clone size: once; CDR3 DNA: TGTGCCAGCAGCTTAGCGCCCGGACAGGGAGTCTATGGCTACACCTTC; CDR3 protein: CASSLAPGQGVYGYTF
V gene: TRBV7-3; J gene: TRBJ2-7; D gene: -; clone size: -; CDR3 DNA: TGTGCCAGCAGCTTAATGCTTGGACATCAGAACGAGCAGTACTTC; CDR3 protein: CASSLMLGHQNEQYF
V gene: TRBV9; J gene: TRBJ2-7; D gene: -; clone size: few; CDR3 DNA: TGTGCCAGCAGCGTAGAATTACGATCGCATCCCTACGAGCAGTACTTC; CDR3 protein: CASSVELRSHPYEQYF
V gene: TRBV7-6; J gene: TRBJ2-7; D gene: TRBD2; clone size: many; CDR3 DNA: TGTGCCAGCAGCTTATATCGGGAGGGTGTAGGCGAGCAGTACTTC; CDR3 protein: CASSLYREGVGEQYF
V gene: TRBV6-1; J gene: TRBJ1-1; D gene: -; clone size: -; CDR3 DNA: TGTGCCAGCAAGCTCCGGGAGATCCACCCTGAAGCTTTCTTT; CDR3 protein: CASKLREIHPEAFF
V gene: TRBV3-1; J gene: TRBJ2-7; D gene: -; clone size: once; CDR3 DNA: TGTGCCAGCAGCCAAGATAGCTGGCAGGGGTCCTCCTACGAGCAGTACTTC; CDR3 protein: CASSQDSWQGSSYEQYF
V gene: TRBV28; J gene: TRBJ2-7; D gene: -; clone size: few; CDR3 DNA: TGTGCCAGCAGCCGAACTAGTCTTGTAGGCGAGCAGTACTTC; CDR3 protein: CASSRTSLVGEQYF
V gene: TRBV12-3/TRBV12-4; J gene: TRBJ1-1; D gene: -; clone size: few; CDR3 DNA: TGTGCCAGCACTCTCAGGACCGATGTCGGAGCTTTCTTT; CDR3 protein: CASTLRTDVGAFF
V gene: TRBV18; J gene: TRBJ1-1; D gene: -; clone size: -; CDR3 DNA: TGTGCCAGCTCAACCTCGGTCTACACTGAAGCTTTCTTT; CDR3 protein: CASSTSVYTEAFF